What follows are 21 T cell receptor beta chains derived from one specimen sequenced in a study of T-cell reconstitution after alpha-beta-depleted transplantation in children. Unique molecular identifiers tagged the TCRbeta library. TCRdb re-called the PCR reads through MiXCR, storing one row per CDR3 protein. The table shows 450,000 to 600,000 distinct CDR3 sequences, with 10% to 15% occurring only once. Material: PBMCs, mostly from graft donor cells, obtained 360 days after TCRalphabeta/CD19-depleted stem cell transplant. The receptors shown here come from a male patient aged 10 to 17 who had a stem cell transplant for acute myeloid leukemia, so the T cells may come from the graft donor.

The genes are TRBV5-1 and TRBJ2-2, with D unclear. The V end was cut by 1 base, the J end by 4 bases, with 11 bases between. The V gene's germline CDR1 is SGHRS and CDR2 YFSETQ. This CDR3 has 15 residues. CDR3 residues: CASSLLEKRTGELFF. CDR3 sequence (DNA): TGCGCCAGCAGCTTGCTGGAGAAACGCACCGGGGAGCTGTTTTTT.

V and J are TRBV25-1 and TRBJ2-1, with TRBD2 matching 7 bases. Germline trimming cut 0 bases from V and 1 base from J; bases unmatched to any gene: 6. This CDR3 is built from 17 residues. From germline, CDR1 is MGHDK and CDR2 SYGVNS. CDR3 nucleotide sequence: TGTGCCAGCAGTGAATATATTCTGGGGGGGTCCTACAATGAGCAGTTCTTC. It specifies CASSEYILGGSYNEQFF. Together with reference TRBV25-1 and TRBJ2-1, the CDR3 gives the full variable domain: EADIYQTPRYLVIGTGKKITLECSQTMGHDKMYWYQQDPGMELHLIHYSYGVNSTEKGDLSSESTVSRIRTEHFPLTLESARPSHTSQYLCASSEYILGGSYNEQFFGPGTRLTVL.

The gene calls are TRBV3-1 and TRBJ2-3; D is unresolved. The V gene lost 0 bases and the J gene lost 6 bases, with 13 bases spanning the gap. CDR1 and CDR2 (germline): LGHDT, YNNKEL (reference sequence). The CDR3 totals 15 residues. DNA of the CDR3: TGTGCCAGCAGCCAAGATCCGGCCAGTAGGGATACGCAGTATTTT. Its protein product is CASSQDPASRDTQYF.

A few counts support this clonotype. The chain carries TRBV27 and TRBJ2-5; the match to TRBD2 covers 13 bases. Losses at the gene ends were 2 bases for V and 5 bases for J; bases not matched to a gene: 5. The CDR3 runs 16 residues. Germline V gene sequence: CDR1 MNHEY, CDR2 SMNVEV (reference sequence). The CDR3: CASSLTSGRAGETQYF. CDR3 sequence (DNA): TGTGCCAGCAGTTTAACTAGCGGGAGGGCGGGTGAGACCCAGTACTTC.

This clonotype was counted a few times. V usage is TRBV7-9 and J usage is TRBJ2-1; 9 bases map to TRBD2. Germline lookup yields CDR1 SEHNR and CDR2 FQNEAQ (reference sequence). The ends lost 2 bases at V and 2 bases at J; junction bases unmatched: 4. This CDR3 has 16 amino acids. The CDR3 protein is CASSLPRLAAYNEQFF. As DNA, the CDR3 is TGTGCCAGCAGCTTACCCAGACTAGCGGCCTACAATGAGCAGTTCTTC.

DNA for the CDR3: TGTGCCAGCAGCCAAGATCGGACTAGCGGGTACACAGATACGCAGTATTTT. It translates to CASSQDRTSGYTDTQYF. J is TRBJ2-3 and V is TRBV3-1, with 11 nucleotides matching TRBD2. The length of the CDR3 is 17 residues. Per germline, CDR1 LGHDT and CDR2 YNNKEL (reference sequence). V was pared by 0 bases and J by 2 bases, with 4 bases of the junction left unmatched.

In this sample, this clonotype turned up a few times. This chain uses TRBV7-2 with TRBJ2-1; 8 bases match TRBD2. From germline, CDR1 is SGHTA and CDR2 FQGNSA. V shed 2 bases, J shed 1 base, and the junction held 7 bases outside the gene matches. This CDR3 is 17 amino acids long. The CDR3 here is CASSLRRLAPSYNEQFF. The CDR3 region has the DNA TGTGCCAGCAGCTTACGGCGACTAGCGCCTTCCTACAATGAGCAGTTCTTC.

V and J are TRBV29-1 and TRBJ1-2; a weak D match, TRBD1 (6 bases). Germline CDR1 and CDR2: SQVTM and ANQGSEA. The CDR3 length is 12 residues. Trimming took 6 bases from V and 6 from J, leaving 14 bases between them. The CDR3 loop is CSVVTGYHGYTF. The CDR3 DNA reads TGCAGCGTCGTTACAGGGTACCATGGCTACACCTTC.

This clonotype was seen a handful of times. The J gene is TRBJ2-3, the V gene TRBV12-3 or TRBV12-4, with D possibly being TRBD2 (5 bases). Trimming removed 5 bases at V and 7 bases at J, with 16 bases between. The CDR3 runs 14 residues. The CDR3 DNA sequence: TGTGCCAGCAGTCCCGGGATAGCGACCAATACGCAGTATTTT. Translating gives CASSPGIATNTQYF.

Only a few counts were recorded for this clonotype. The rearrangement uses TRBV6-1 and TRBJ2-6; D gene unclear. Trimming pared 0 bases from V and 4 bases from J, leaving 10 bases between. The CDR3 loop spans 16 amino acids. Germline assignment: CDR1 MNHNS and CDR2 SASEGT. CDR3 in DNA: TGTGCCAGCAGTGAAGCGTTTATTGCCGGGGCCAACGTCCTGACTTTC. This codes for CASSEAFIAGANVLTF.

This clonotype was counted only a few times. The chain couples TRBV30 to TRBJ2-7; 10 bases map to TRBD2. The CDR3 contains 12 residues. Germline CDR1 reads GTSNPN; CDR2 reads SVGIG (reference sequence). The V gene end was trimmed by 4 bases and the J gene end by 6 bases; junction bases not matched to a gene: 3. The CDR3 loop is CAWTSGSREQYF. DNA for the CDR3: TGTGCCTGGACTAGCGGGAGCCGCGAGCAGTACTTC.

The chain employs TRBV20-1 and TRBJ2-5; D is perhaps TRBD2 (6 bases). The V gene lost 6 bases and the J gene lost 2 bases, with 16 bases spanning the gap. The CDR3 has 14 residues. CDR1 is DFQATT, CDR2 SNEGSKA, per germline (reference sequence). The CDR3 here is CSALRDSTQETQYF. The CDR3 DNA reads TGCAGTGCGCTCCGGGACTCAACGCAAGAGACCCAGTACTTC.

This clonotype was found many times. The chain joins TRBV20-1 to TRBJ2-3; D unresolved. This CDR3 is 16 amino acids long. Trimming left V 2 bases short and J 0 bases short, with 15 bases between. The germline V gene has CDR1 DFQATT and CDR2 SNEGSKA (reference sequence). CDR3 residues: CSARSQGPGSTDTQYF. In nucleotides, the CDR3 is TGCAGTGCTAGATCCCAAGGGCCGGGTAGCACAGATACGCAGTATTTT.

This clonotype was seen a handful of times. A much larger clonotype is one base distant, so this may be a read error. The chain links TRBV24-1 to TRBJ2-1, with D tentatively TRBD2 (6 bases). Germline V gives CDR1 KGHDR, CDR2 SFDVKD. V lost 9 bases to trimming and J lost 3 bases, with 8 bases between them. The CDR3 consists of 12 residues. In DNA form, the CDR3 reads TGTGCCACCGGGACTTACTACAATGAGCAGTTCTTC. This codes for CATGTYYNEQFF.

This sequence joins TRBV5-1 and TRBJ2-1, with D unclear. V was trimmed by 5 bases and J by 8 bases, leaving 8 bases between them. The CDR3 runs 11 residues. Germline V CDR1 and CDR2: SGHRS, YFSETQ. The DNA for the CDR3 is TGCGCCAGCAGATGGGGTGATGAGCAGTTCTTC. Its translation is CASRWGDEQFF.

The chain combines TRBV20-1 with TRBJ1-2; D ambiguous. The germline gives CDR1 DFQATT, CDR2 SNEGSKA (reference sequence). The V end lost 0 bases, the J end lost 8 bases, and 10 bases lay between the germline ends. This CDR3 has 12 amino acids. In DNA form, the CDR3 reads TGCAGTGCTAGAGAGGGCGGGTCCGGCTACACCTTC. It is translated as CSAREGGSGYTF.

There are a few counts of this clonotype. The J gene is TRBJ1-1, the V gene TRBV7-2; D is perhaps TRBD1 (5 bases). V lost 7 bases to trimming and J lost 4 bases, with 13 bases between them. The CDR3 sequence is 13 residues long. Germline assignment: CDR1 SGHTA and CDR2 FQGNSA. The CDR3 protein is CASNLGASTEAFF. The CDR3 bases are TGTGCCAGCAACCTAGGGGCCTCCACTGAAGCTTTCTTT.

In this sample, this clonotype turned up a few times. The rearrangement uses TRBV20-1 and TRBJ2-7; D might be TRBD1 (6 bases). V lost 5 bases and J 7 bases, leaving 15 bases between the germline ends. This CDR3 region has 12 residues. Germline V gives CDR1 DFQATT, CDR2 SNEGSKA (reference sequence). The CDR3 protein is CSARRTAREQYF. The CDR3 coding sequence is TGCAGTGCTCGAAGGACAGCTCGGGAGCAGTACTTC.

Many counts were recorded for this clonotype. The chain joins TRBV28 to TRBJ2-5; TRBD2 aligns across 9 bases. V lost 2 bases to trimming and J lost 6 bases; unmatched junction nucleotides: 4. CDR1 is MDHEN, CDR2 SYDVKM, per germline. The CDR3 is 14 residues long. The CDR3 reads CASSLAGGGKTQYF. In DNA form, the CDR3 reads TGTGCCAGCAGTTTAGCGGGAGGGGGAAAGACCCAGTACTTC.

This clonotype was detected only a few times. CDR3: CASSLPGQKNYEQYF. The CDR3 DNA sequence: TGTGCCAGCAGCCTCCCCGGACAGAAGAACTACGAGCAGTACTTC. V gene TRBV28 combines with J gene TRBJ2-7, with D possibly being TRBD1 (6 bases). The CDR3 consists of 15 residues. Trimming took 6 bases from V and 3 from J, leaving 18 bases between them. Germline V lookup: CDR1 MDHEN, CDR2 SYDVKM.

This clonotype was detected many times. The chain is built from TRBV7-2 and TRBJ2-3; maybe TRBD1 (5 bases). The V gene's germline CDR1 is SGHTA and CDR2 FQGNSA. The CDR3 loop spans 15 amino acids. V was cut by 2 bases and J by 5 bases, with 14 bases left in between. Here the CDR3 reads CASSLRAGWEDTQYF. In DNA form, the CDR3 reads TGTGCCAGCAGCTTAAGGGCAGGGTGGGAAGATACGCAGTATTTT. Filled out from reference TRBV7-2 and TRBJ2-3, the complete variable domain reads GAGVSQSPSNKVTEKGKDVELRCDPISGHTALYWYRQSLGQGLEFLIYFQGNSAPDKSGLPSDRFSAERTGGSVSTLTIQRTQQEDSAVYLCASSLRAGWEDTQYFGPGTRLTVL.